A single sample gave rise to the 26 T cell receptor beta chains below, sequenced in a study of Graves' ophthalmopathy and Graves' hyperthyroidism. For repertoire sequencing, the TCR beta CDR3 regions were amplified from RNA transcripts. After a first-round RT-PCR with HTBI primers, a second-round multiplex PCR was run. MiXCR, applied by TCRdb to the multiplex PCR reads, yields one record per CDR3 protein. The sample consists of 350,000 or so distinct CDR3 sequences, roughly 15% of them appearing once. The sequenced sample was peripheral blood. These TCRs come from an adult man with Graves' ophthalmopathy.

This clonotype was recorded at least ten times. The J gene is TRBJ1-2, the V gene TRBV6-1; no clear D gene. V was clipped by 2 bases and J by 6 bases, with 13 bases between them. The germline CDR1 and CDR2 sequences are MNHNS and SASEGT. The CDR3 length is 14 residues. This chain's CDR3 is CASSEQGRRDGYTF. The DNA for the CDR3 is TGTGCCAGCAGTGAACAAGGAAGGAGGGATGGCTACACCTTC.

The gene calls are TRBV7-3 and TRBJ1-2; 8 bases map to TRBD1. In germline, CDR1 is SGHTA, CDR2 FQGTGA. Trimming removed 8 bases from V and 8 bases from J; junction bases left unmatched: 13. The CDR3 consists of 14 residues. CDR3 coding DNA: TGTGCCAGCGGCACCCCAGGGGGCGCGGCCGGCTACACCTTC. Its translation is CASGTPGGAAGYTF.

This clonotype came up many times. A single base separates this from a much larger clone, so it may be a read error. The V and J genes are TRBV28 and TRBJ1-5, with D unclear. Germline CDR1 is MDHEN and CDR2 is SYDVKM. This CDR3 has 14 amino acids. The germline V and J ends were trimmed by 2 bases and 5 bases, with 10 bases remaining between them. The CDR3 DNA reads as TGTGCCAGCAGTTTACGTGGAATGGATCAGCCCCAGCATTTT. Protein product: CASSLRGMDQPQHF.

This clonotype has ten or more counts. This chain uses TRBV6-2 or TRBV6-3 with TRBJ1-2, with a tentative D call TRBD1 (5 bases). The length of the CDR3 is 15 residues. CDR1 and CDR2 from the germline V gene are MNHEY and SVGEGT. With 8 bases removed from V and 8 bases from J, the gap between germline ends came to 24 bases. For the CDR3, the DNA is TGTGCCAGCGGGCTAACGGGACGGGCCGTAGGCGGCTACACCTTC. It yields the protein CASGLTGRAVGGYTF.

This clonotype was recorded many times. The gene calls are TRBV27 and TRBJ2-7; a possible D gene is TRBD1 (6 bases). The V and J ends lost 4 bases and 0 bases respectively, with 13 bases between them. The CDR3 contains 15 residues. Germline assignment: CDR1 MNHEY and CDR2 SMNVEV (reference sequence). CDR3 in DNA: TGTGCCAGCAGTTACGCACAGGGTATCTCCTACGAGCAGTACTTC. This gives the protein CASSYAQGISYEQYF.

This clonotype occurred many times. The chain is built from TRBV27 and TRBJ2-7; no clear D. This CDR3 region has 13 residues. Germline V gives CDR1 MNHEY, CDR2 SMNVEV (reference sequence). Between the trimmed V and J ends, which lost 3 bases and 4 bases, there was a span of 10 bases. CDR3 DNA sequence: TGTGCCAGCAGTTTCGTCGGGCCTTACGAGCAGTACTTC. Protein product: CASSFVGPYEQYF.

This clonotype was counted at least ten times. The V and J genes are TRBV6-5 and TRBJ1-5; 8 nucleotides match TRBD1. This CDR3 is built from 14 residues. Germline CDR1 is MNHEY and CDR2 is SVGAGI. Unmatched junction bases numbered 5, after V lost 7 bases and J lost 3 bases. In DNA form, the CDR3 reads TGTGCCAGCAATCCGACAGGGGTCAATCAGCCCCAGCATTTT. Its protein product is CASNPTGVNQPQHF.

At least ten counts were recorded for this clonotype. The CDR3 loop is CAWRASGRDSPLHF. The DNA for the CDR3 is TGTGCCTGGAGGGCCAGTGGGAGGGATTCACCCCTCCACTTT. This rearrangement joins TRBV30 to TRBJ1-6; D not resolved. The V gene lost 3 bases and the J gene lost 8 bases, with 14 bases spanning the gap. Germline values: CDR1 GTSNPN, CDR2 SVGIG (reference sequence). The CDR3 runs to 14 residues.

At least ten counts were recorded for this clonotype. V is TRBV15 and J is TRBJ2-5; D is unresolved. The CDR3 is 15 residues long. Germline values: CDR1 LNHNV, CDR2 YYDKDF (reference sequence). The germline V and J ends were trimmed by 2 bases and 0 bases, with 10 bases remaining between them. This CDR3 reads CATSRSAQYQETQYF. As DNA, the CDR3 is TGTGCCACCAGCAGATCCGCACAGTACCAAGAGACCCAGTACTTC.

In its sample, this clonotype was seen many times. This chain uses TRBV6-1 with TRBJ2-7; possibly TRBD2 for D (5 bases). The germline V gene has CDR1 MNHNS and CDR2 SASEGT. The CDR3 has 15 residues. Deletions cut 2 bases from V and 5 bases from J, with 16 bases between. The CDR3 sequence is CASSEFGEEPHEQYF. CDR3 DNA: TGTGCCAGCAGTGAATTCGGGGAAGAACCCCACGAGCAGTACTTC.

The V and J genes are TRBV20-1 and TRBJ2-7; D call uncertain. Looked up from germline, CDR1 is DFQATT and CDR2 is SNEGSKA (reference sequence). Trimming cost V 3 bases and J 0 bases, with 12 bases left between them. The CDR3 has 14 residues. Here the CDR3 reads CSARDPVSSYEQYF. The CDR3 DNA reads as TGCAGTGCTAGGGATCCTGTAAGCTCCTACGAGCAGTACTTC.

The V and J genes are TRBV12-3 or TRBV12-4 and TRBJ1-2; 8 bases match TRBD1. The CDR3 loop spans 14 amino acids. Trimming at V came to 3 bases and at J to 8 bases, leaving 8 bases not matched to a gene. The CDR3 bases are TGTGCCAGCAGTTTTACAGGGGGGAGAGGAGGCTACACCTTC. This sequence encodes CASSFTGGRGGYTF.

This clonotype was seen many times. The chain employs TRBV7-8 and TRBJ2-7, with 9 bases aligning to TRBD1. The CDR3 contains 14 residues. V gave up 5 bases and J gave up 6 bases; unmatched junction bases: 8. CDR1 is SGHVS, CDR2 FQNEAQ, per germline. CDR3 in DNA: TGTGCCAGCAGCCTGGCGGGACAGGGTGCCGAGCAGTACTTC. Amino acid sequence: CASSLAGQGAEQYF.

The sample holds many counts of this clonotype. The rearrangement links TRBV30 to TRBJ2-5, with 7 bases fitting TRBD1. Unmatched junction bases numbered 9, after V lost 3 bases and J lost 2 bases. Per the germline V gene, CDR1 is GTSNPN and CDR2 is SVGIG (reference sequence). This CDR3 has 15 amino acids. The CDR3 sequence is CAWSDGTELQETQYF. The DNA of the CDR3 is TGTGCCTGGAGCGACGGGACAGAGTTGCAAGAGACCCAGTACTTC.

This clonotype occurred many times. This chain joins TRBV6-5 and TRBJ2-5, with D unclear. The CDR3 has 16 amino acids. Per the germline V gene, CDR1 is MNHEY and CDR2 is SVGAGI. Trimming left V 4 bases short and J 2 bases short, with 17 bases between. In DNA, the CDR3 is TGTGCCAGCAGTTCCGCGCACAGAGAATTACAAGAGACCCAGTACTTC. Residues: CASSSAHRELQETQYF.

This clonotype has ten or more counts. This sequence joins TRBV28 and TRBJ1-5; tentative D call: TRBD1 (6 bases). The V gene's germline CDR1 is MDHEN and CDR2 SYDVKM. V was pared by 5 bases and J by 4 bases, with 15 bases between. This CDR3 is 15 amino acids long. The CDR3 region is CASSTRTARNQPQHF. DNA for the CDR3: TGTGCCAGCAGTACTAGGACAGCGAGAAATCAGCCCCAGCATTTT.

This clonotype has ten or more counts. This rearrangement joins TRBV5-1 to TRBJ1-5; D possibly corresponds to TRBD1 (5 bases). The germline V gene has CDR1 SGHRS and CDR2 YFSETQ. Trimming left V 4 bases short and J 3 bases short, with 14 bases between. The CDR3 contains 15 residues. The CDR3 coding sequence is TGCGCCAGCAGCCTGGAATGGGGACCCAATCAGCCCCAGCATTTT. This translates into CASSLEWGPNQPQHF.

This clonotype was counted ten times or more. This sequence joins TRBV24-1 and TRBJ2-5; a possible D gene is TRBD2 (5 bases). The germline gives CDR1 KGHDR, CDR2 SFDVKD. V dropped 4 bases and J dropped 2 bases, with 10 bases sitting between them. The CDR3 is 14 amino acids. The CDR3 loop is CATSEHGKQETQYF. The CDR3 nucleotides read TGTGCCACCAGTGAGCACGGGAAGCAAGAGACCCAGTACTTC.

This clonotype was observed at least ten times. Given a much more abundant clone one base away, this may be a read error. This chain joins TRBV11-2 and TRBJ2-5; TRBD1 might be the D (5 bases). Germline lookup yields CDR1 SGHAT and CDR2 FQNNGV. This CDR3 spans 15 amino acids. The chain's CDR3 is CANSLGVTEQETQYF. The CDR3 DNA sequence: TGTGCCAACAGCTTAGGAGTGACAGAACAAGAGACCCAGTACTTC.

This clonotype was counted at least ten times. The CDR3 region is CASSSWVATEAFF. DNA of the CDR3: TGTGCCAGCAGCTCCTGGGTGGCCACTGAAGCTTTCTTT. This chain joins TRBV7-8 and TRBJ1-1, with D hard to call. This CDR3 has 13 residues. Germline CDR1 is SGHVS and CDR2 is FQNEAQ. The V end lost 4 bases, the J end lost 4 bases, and 10 bases lay between the germline ends.

This clonotype was recorded many times. This chain connects TRBV19 to TRBJ1-1; 8 nucleotides align to TRBD1. CDR3 length equals 17 residues. Trimming cost V 7 bases and J 0 bases; bases outside gene matches: 13. The germline V gene encodes CDR1 LNHDA and CDR2 SQIVND (reference sequence). CDR3 region: CASNILVGTGMNTEAFF. As DNA, the CDR3 is TGTGCCAGTAATATCCTAGTGGGGACAGGTATGAACACTGAAGCTTTCTTT. The complete variable domain, with remaining parts taken from reference TRBV19 and TRBJ1-1, reads DGGITQSPKYLFRKEGQNVTLSCEQNLNHDAMYWYRQDPGQGLRLIYYSQIVNDFQKGDIAEGYSVSREKKESFPLTVTSAQKNPTAFYLCASNILVGTGMNTEAFFGQGTRLTVV.

This clonotype showed up many times. The chain carries TRBV5-1 and TRBJ2-2; D is ambiguous. Deletions cut 1 base from V and 7 bases from J, with 8 bases between. The CDR3 runs 13 residues. Germline V gene sequence: CDR1 SGHRS, CDR2 YFSETQ. This CDR3 is CASSLRVLGELFF. In DNA form, the CDR3 reads TGCGCCAGCAGCTTGAGGGTTCTCGGGGAGCTGTTTTTT.

This clonotype showed up many times. A clone one base away is much larger, so this may be a read error. V usage is TRBV6-2 or TRBV6-3 and J usage is TRBJ2-7; D not resolved. This CDR3 comprises 12 residues. V was clipped by 6 bases and J by 5 bases, with 11 bases between them. CDR1 is MNHEY and CDR2 is SVGEGT in the germline V gene. CDR3 loop: CASSELGDEQYF. The CDR3 bases are TGTGCCAGCAGCGAACTGGGCGACGAGCAGTACTTC.

At least ten counts were recorded for this clonotype. The gene calls are TRBV6-1 and TRBJ1-5; D unresolved. CDR1 is MNHNS and CDR2 is SASEGT in the germline V gene. Trimming took 3 bases from V and 0 from J, leaving 6 bases between them. CDR3 length: 14 amino acids. CDR3: CASSDIPSNQPQHF. In nucleotides, the CDR3 is TGTGCCAGCAGTGATATCCCTAGCAATCAGCCCCAGCATTTT.

This clonotype was counted at least ten times. J is TRBJ2-5 and V is TRBV5-1, with 8 bases matching TRBD2. Germline lookup yields CDR1 SGHRS and CDR2 YFSETQ. There are 15 residues in the CDR3. V was clipped by 4 bases and J by 5 bases; unmatched bases: 10. The CDR3 bases are TGCGCCAGCAGCCTGGGACTAGTGGCCAGGGAGACCCAGTACTTC. Translated, it gives CASSLGLVARETQYF. Full variable domain (outside the CDR3, taken from reference TRBV5-1 and TRBJ2-5): KAGVTQTPRYLIKTRGQQVTLSCSPISGHRSVSWYQQTPGQGLQFLFEYFSETQRNKGNFPGRFSGRQFSNSRSEMNVSTLELGDSALYLCASSLGLVARETQYFGPGTRLLVL.

This clonotype was counted at least ten times. V usage is TRBV7-2 and J usage is TRBJ1-1; perhaps TRBD1 as D (6 bases). V lost 4 bases, J lost 6 bases, and 15 bases lay in between. This CDR3 is built from 14 residues. The germline CDR1 and CDR2 sequences are SGHTA and FQGNSA. The CDR3 is CASSSITGSPEAFF. The CDR3, as DNA: TGTGCCAGCAGCTCGATAACAGGGTCCCCTGAAGCTTTCTTT.